These T cell receptor beta chains were read from a single sample in a study of T-cell memory formation after mild COVID-19. MiXCR, applied by TCRdb to the 5' RACE reads, yields one record per CDR3 protein. The sample lists 250,000 to 350,000 distinct CDR3 sequences; roughly a fifth were seen once. Sequencing was carried out using PBMCs or a T cell subset sorted from them (not recorded which). These receptors all stem from a man between 18 and 35 years old who had mild COVID-19 (a few samples of this study predate the infection). Cell type and time point are not known. Each CDR3 is given with its conserved first and last residue. Each record gives: clone size, D gene, J gene, V gene, CDR3 protein, CDR3 DNA. D genes are given only for firm matches. Only some rows state a clone size, as once, few, many or a class for expanded clones.

>many|NA|TRBJ1-2|TRBV4-3
CASSQGGGYGYTF
TGCGCCAGCAGCCAAGGAGGGGGTTATGGCTACACCTTC
>NA|TRBD2|TRBJ2-1|TRBV7-2
CASSADLAVYNEQFF
TGTGCCAGCAGCGCCGACCTAGCGGTCTACAATGAGCAGTTCTTC
>NA|TRBD1|TRBJ1-1|TRBV2
CASSVQGAENTEAFF
TGTGCCAGCAGTGTACAGGGGGCGGAGAACACTGAAGCTTTCTTT
>NA|NA|TRBJ2-3|TRBV29-1
CSVEERLTDTQYF
TGCAGCGTTGAGGAGCGGCTTACAGATACGCAGTATTTT
>NA|NA|TRBJ2-3|TRBV7-2
CASSFVFGLSSDTQYF
TGTGCCAGCAGCTTCGTATTTGGCTTGTCATCAGATACGCAGTATTTT
>few|NA|TRBJ1-1|TRBV4-2
CASSQESAGPIRGRDTEAFF
TGTGCCAGCAGCCAAGAGTCTGCGGGACCTATCAGGGGACGCGACACTGAAGCTTTCTTT
>few|TRBD2|TRBJ2-7|TRBV6-5
CASSYSKTSGSYEQYF
TGTGCCAGCAGTTATTCGAAAACTAGCGGATCCTACGAGCAGTACTTC
>few|TRBD2|TRBJ2-3|TRBV28
CASSSRTSGGGTPTDTQYF
TGTGCCAGCAGCTCTAGGACTAGCGGGGGGGGAACCCCCACAGATACGCAGTATTTT
>NA|TRBD2|TRBJ2-3|TRBV7-2
CASSFASGATDTQYF
TGTGCCAGCAGCTTCGCCAGCGGGGCAACAGATACGCAGTATTTT
>NA|NA|TRBJ2-1|TRBV18
CASSPDLHEQFF
TGTGCCAGCTCACCCGATCTACATGAGCAGTTCTTC
>few|TRBD1|TRBJ1-1|TRBV11-2
CASSLRGHGAFF
TGTGCCAGCAGCTTAAGGGGGCACGGAGCTTTCTTT
>NA|NA|TRBJ1-1|TRBV10-3
CAIRTPRNTEAFF
TGTGCCATCAGGACACCAAGGAACACTGAAGCTTTCTTT
>few|NA|TRBJ2-5|TRBV7-8
CASSRRVYQETQYF
TGTGCCAGCAGCCGCCGGGTGTACCAAGAGACCCAGTACTTC
>few|NA|TRBJ1-2|TRBV11-2
CASSFYRLDGYTF
TGTGCCAGCAGCTTCTACCGGTTGGATGGCTACACCTTC
>few|NA|TRBJ2-7|TRBV20-1
CSASYSSAQGGDEQYF
TGCAGTGCCTCGTATAGTAGTGCACAGGGAGGGGACGAGCAGTACTTC
>few|TRBD2|TRBJ2-1|TRBV6-6
CASSYKRGATHEQFF
TGTGCCAGCAGTTACAAGCGGGGGGCCACCCATGAGCAGTTCTTC
>few|TRBD2|TRBJ2-7|TRBV11-2
CASSGPAGVFYEQYF
TGTGCCAGCAGCGGACCGGCGGGGGTGTTCTACGAGCAGTACTTC
>few|NA|TRBJ2-3|TRBV12-3/TRBV12-4
CASSTPYAGGGFTDTQYF
TGTGCCAGCAGTACCCCCTACGCGGGCGGGGGCTTCACAGATACGCAGTATTTT
>few|NA|TRBJ1-1|TRBV7-9
CASSLKNGHTEAFF
TGTGCCAGCAGCTTGAAGAATGGGCACACTGAAGCTTTCTTT
>NA|NA|TRBJ1-4|TRBV27
CASSFNGEKLFF
TGTGCCAGCAGTTTCAACGGGGAAAAACTGTTTTTT
>NA|TRBD2|TRBJ2-4|TRBV3-1
CASSPSDGSGGAGYIQYF
TGTGCCAGCAGCCCCTCCGATGGTAGCGGGGGGGCCGGGTACATTCAGTACTTC
>NA|NA|TRBJ1-2|TRBV7-2
CASSLEGGRYDGYTF
TGTGCCAGCAGCTTAGAAGGGGGGAGGTACGATGGCTACACCTTC
>NA|NA|TRBJ2-7|TRBV3-1
CASSQRGSYEQYF
TGTGCCAGCAGCCAGCGCGGCTCCTACGAGCAGTACTTC
>few|NA|TRBJ2-7|TRBV4-1
CASSRGSSYEQYF
TGCGCCAGCAGCCGGGGCAGTTCCTACGAGCAGTACTTC
>few|TRBD1|TRBJ2-1|TRBV5-1
CASSLVSGTGAHEQFF
TGCGCCAGCAGCTTGGTATCCGGGACAGGGGCCCATGAGCAGTTCTTC
>few|TRBD1|TRBJ1-6|TRBV6-1
CASRGTGGSPLHF
TGTGCCAGCCGCGGGACAGGGGGCTCACCCCTCCACTTT
>few|NA|TRBJ2-1|TRBV6-2/TRBV6-3
CASNPSGTPEQFF
TGTGCCAGCAACCCGTCCGGGACCCCTGAGCAGTTCTTC
>NA|NA|TRBJ1-2|TRBV6-6
CASRLSGDYMSYTF
TGTGCCAGCAGGCTATCCGGGGATTATATGAGCTACACCTTC
>many|NA|TRBJ1-4|TRBV18
CASSPQGTNEKLFF
TGTGCCAGCTCACCACAGGGAACTAATGAAAAACTGTTTTTT
>few|TRBD2|TRBJ2-3|TRBV6-5
CASSSREEGTDTQYF
TGTGCCAGCAGTTCGCGGGAGGAAGGGACGGATACGCAGTATTTT
>NA|NA|TRBJ2-5|TRBV7-6
CASSLSYIEETQYF
TGTGCCAGCAGCTTAAGCTACATCGAAGAGACCCAGTACTTC
>NA|TRBD1|TRBJ1-2|TRBV2
CADRTGEAYGYTF
TGTGCCGACCGGACAGGGGAGGCCTATGGCTACACCTTC
>NA|TRBD1|TRBJ1-1|TRBV27
CASRQGALGTEAFF
TGTGCCAGCAGACAGGGGGCTTTAGGCACTGAAGCTTTCTTT
>few|NA|TRBJ2-4|TRBV7-2
CASSLWAVPTDIQYF
TGTGCCAGCAGCTTATGGGCGGTTCCAACGGACATTCAGTACTTC